The T cell receptor beta chain described here comes from a study of STAT5B mutations in CD4+ large granular lymphocyte leukemia. This CDR3 spans 17 amino acids. Germline V CDR1 and CDR2: MDHEN, SYDVKM. Losses at the gene ends were 2 bases for V and 4 bases for J; bases not matched to a gene: 9. Measured with immunoSEQ multiplex PCR; TCRdb has only the in-frame clones, and not every one. The sample includes tens of thousands of clones, 60% to 80% of them seen just once. Study-wide findings and caveats: About a quarter of private leukemic clonotypes occurred rarely in other patients' non-leukemic repertoires. 8/27 top patient clones versus 2/35 control clones were TRBV06-family. Data were not HLA-matched across samples.

About this clone: Its antigen is not identified.

The origin of this receptor is a human donor in good health. Material: CD4+ T cells from blood buffy coats. V is TRBV28 and J is TRBJ1-3; 9 bases agree with TRBD1. CDR3 sequence: CASSLNSGQGRGNTIYF. CDR3 nucleotides: TGTGCCAGCAGTTTAAACTCTGGACAGGGGCGCGGAAACACCATATATTTT. Full variable domain (rest looked up from reference TRBV28 and TRBJ1-3): DVKVTQSSRYLVKRTGEKVFLECVQDMDHENMFWYRQDPGLGLRLIYFSYDVKMKEKGDIPEGYSVSREKKERFSLILESASTNQTSMYLCASSLNSGQGRGNTIYFGEGSWLTVV.